This T cell receptor beta chain was identified in a study of STAT3 mutations in large granular lymphocyte leukemia. TCRdb's copy holds only in-frame clones and misses some; the assay was immunoSEQ multiplex PCR. The table includes tens of thousands of clones, about 94% detected once. A note on this clone: Its antigen remains unidentified.

Study conclusions and caveats: In T-cell large granular lymphocyte leukemia, about half of patients showed multiple immunodominant subclonotypes.

Sequencing was done on a sample of peripheral blood mononuclear cells. The sequence came from a man aged 35 to 55 with T-cell large granular lymphocyte leukemia. Some clones in this sample may be carry-over from other donors' samples.

The CDR3 spells CASRTDQGRGETQYF. The CDR3 DNA sequence: TGTGCCAGCAGGACGGATCAGGGCCGGGGAGAGACCCAGTACTTC. The genes are TRBV6-5 and TRBJ2-5, with D perhaps given as TRBD1 or TRBD2 (5 bases each). Trimming pared 6 bases from V and 4 bases from J, leaving 18 bases between. The CDR3 sequence is 15 residues long. The germline gives CDR1 MNHEY, CDR2 SVGAGI.